The entry below gives a single T cell receptor beta chain sequence along with its context. Its specificity is unknown. The sample belongs to a study of T-cell memory formation after mild COVID-19. Study-wide points: Within pre-infection memory, some responding clones were found, suggesting cross-reactive memory joined.

There are 15 residues in the CDR3. CDR1 and CDR2 (germline): KGHSH, LQKENI. The V gene lost 3 bases and the J gene lost 8 bases, with 16 bases spanning the gap. TCRdb used MiXCR to reprocess the 5' RACE reads, holding one entry per CDR3 protein. The sample holds more than 300,000 distinct CDR3 sequences, more than 13% seen once. The source of this sequence is a man between 18 and 35 years old who had mild COVID-19 (a few samples of this study predate the infection). Cell type and time point are not known. This rearrangement joins TRBV18 to TRBJ1-4; D is ambiguous. Sequenced input: PBMCs or a T cell subset sorted from them (not recorded which). The CDR3, as DNA: TGTGCCAGCTCACCTATCGGGCTAGAAGACGAAAAACTGTTTTTT. Its protein is CASSPIGLEDEKLFF.